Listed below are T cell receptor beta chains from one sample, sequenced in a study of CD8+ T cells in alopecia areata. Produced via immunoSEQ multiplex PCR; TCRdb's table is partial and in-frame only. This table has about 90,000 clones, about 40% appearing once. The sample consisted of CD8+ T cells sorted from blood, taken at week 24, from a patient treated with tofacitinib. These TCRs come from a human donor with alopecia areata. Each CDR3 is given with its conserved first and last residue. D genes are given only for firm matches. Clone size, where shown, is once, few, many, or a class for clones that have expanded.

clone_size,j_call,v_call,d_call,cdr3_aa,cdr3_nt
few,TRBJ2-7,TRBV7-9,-,CASSLEQATYEQYF,TGTGCCAGCAGCTTAGAGCAGGCGACCTACGAGCAGTACTTC
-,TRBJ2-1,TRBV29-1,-,CSVEDLSRAYNEQFF,TGCAGCGTTGAAGATCTTAGCAGGGCCTACAATGAGCAGTTCTTC
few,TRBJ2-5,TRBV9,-,CASSASGETQYF,TGTGCCAGCAGCGCGAGTGGAGAGACCCAGTACTTC
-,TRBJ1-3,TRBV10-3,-,CAISERNTIYF,TGTGCCATCAGTGAGAGGAACACCATATATTTT
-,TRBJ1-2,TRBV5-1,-,CASSKNDGPYGYTF,TGCGCCAGCAGCAAGAACGACGGACCCTATGGCTACACCTTC
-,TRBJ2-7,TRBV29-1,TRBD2,CSVAGLGREWYEQYF,TGCAGCGTTGCCGGACTGGGGCGGGAGTGGTACGAGCAATACTTC
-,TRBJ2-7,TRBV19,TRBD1,CASTQGGQGIYEQYF,TGTGCCAGTACCCAAGGGGGACAGGGCATCTACGAGCAGTACTTC
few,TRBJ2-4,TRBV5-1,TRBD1,CASSLGQGAEDIQYF,TGCGCCAGCAGCTTGGGACAGGGGGCCGAGGACATTCAGTACTTC
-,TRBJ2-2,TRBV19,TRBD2,CASSAYRLASANTGELFF,TGTGCCAGTAGCGCCTACCGACTAGCGTCGGCGAACACCGGGGAGCTGTTTTTT
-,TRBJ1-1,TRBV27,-,CGSSSADGKAFF,TGTGGCAGCAGTTCCGCGGATGGGAAGGCTTTCTTT
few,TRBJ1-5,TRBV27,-,CASSFQWAGAQPQHF,TGTGCCAGCAGTTTCCAGTGGGCCGGGGCTCAGCCCCAGCATTTT
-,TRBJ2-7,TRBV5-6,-,CASSPGGPEQYF,TGTGCCAGCAGCCCCGGGGGGCCCGAGCAGTACTTC
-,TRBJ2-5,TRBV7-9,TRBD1,CASSNTGTGGRETQYF,TGTGCCAGCAGTAATACCGGGACAGGGGGCCGGGAGACCCAGTACTTC
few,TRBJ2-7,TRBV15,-,CATSRVGDPAPSYEQYF,TGTGCCACCAGCAGAGTAGGGGACCCAGCCCCCTCCTACGAGCAGTACTTC
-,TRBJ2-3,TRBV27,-,CASSPGPYTDTQYF,TGTGCCAGCAGTCCCGGACCCTACACAGATACGCAGTATTTT
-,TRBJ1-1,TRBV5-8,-,CASSSTGWAEAFF,TGTGCCAGCAGCTCGACAGGCTGGGCTGAAGCTTTCTTT
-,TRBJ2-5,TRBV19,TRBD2,CASGEGLAAPRGETQYF,TGTGCCAGTGGTGAGGGACTAGCGGCTCCGCGAGGAGAGACCCAGTACTTC
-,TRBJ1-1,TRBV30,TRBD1,CACPQGGDAFF,TGTGCCTGTCCCCAGGGGGGGGATGCTTTCTTT
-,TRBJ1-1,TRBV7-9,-,CASSLVLLGEAFF,TGTGCCAGCAGCTTAGTCCTCCTTGGGGAAGCTTTCTTT
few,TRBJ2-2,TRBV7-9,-,CASSSRVAGELFF,TGTGCCAGCAGCTCCAGGGTAGCCGGGGAGCTGTTTTTT
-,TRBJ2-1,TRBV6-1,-,CASDGRFF,TGTGCCAGCGACGGGCGGTTCTTC
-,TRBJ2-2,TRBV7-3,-,CASSPSPGAGELFF,TGTGCCAGCAGTCCGTCGCCGGGGGCCGGGGAGCTGTTTTTT
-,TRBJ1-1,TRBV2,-,CASSPINSDRHTEAFF,TGTGCCAGCAGTCCTATTAATTCTGACAGACACACTGAAGCTTTCTTT
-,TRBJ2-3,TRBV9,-,CASSVARADTQYF,TGTGCCAGCAGCGTAGCCCGGGCAGATACGCAGTATTTT
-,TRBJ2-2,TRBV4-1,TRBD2,CASSPTAASGQGAGELFF,TGCGCCAGCAGCCCGACCGCGGCTAGCGGCCAGGGCGCCGGGGAGCTGTTTTTT
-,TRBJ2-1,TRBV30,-,CAWSVGVAVNEQFF,TGTGCCTGGAGTGTGGGGGTAGCGGTAAATGAGCAGTTCTTC
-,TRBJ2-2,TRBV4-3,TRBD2,CASSLTSGPDTGELFF,TGCGCCAGCAGCCTGACTAGCGGGCCCGACACCGGGGAGCTGTTTTTT
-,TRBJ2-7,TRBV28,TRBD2,CAATSDRYEQYF,TGTGCCGCGACTAGCGACCGCTACGAGCAGTACTTC
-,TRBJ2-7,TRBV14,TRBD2,CASSQDGRVYEQYF,TGTGCCAGCAGCCAAGATGGGAGGGTGTACGAGCAGTACTTC
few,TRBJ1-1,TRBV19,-,CASTRGRATEAFF,TGTGCCAGTACCAGGGGAAGGGCCACTGAAGCTTTCTTT
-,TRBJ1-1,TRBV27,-,CASSLSHPGNTEAFF,TGTGCCAGCAGTTTATCGCATCCGGGGAACACTGAAGCTTTCTTT
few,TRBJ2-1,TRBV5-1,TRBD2,CASSFPLGTSGSPRVEQFF,TGCGCCAGCAGCTTTCCCCTTGGGACTAGCGGATCACCTAGGGTAGAGCAGTTCTTC
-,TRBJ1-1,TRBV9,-,CASSEGTNQLNTEAFF,TGTGCCAGCAGCGAGGGGACAAATCAATTGAACACTGAAGCTTTCTTT
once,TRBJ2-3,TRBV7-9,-,CASSLGFDSRSGTDTQYF,TGTGCCAGCAGCTTGGGTTTCGACTCCAGGTCGGGCACAGATACGCAGTATTTT
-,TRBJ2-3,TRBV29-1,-,CSVPIGFTDTQYF,TGCAGCGTTCCTATAGGGTTCACAGATACGCAGTATTTT
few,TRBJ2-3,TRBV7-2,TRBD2,CASSLRGTLAGPVDTQYF,TGTGCCAGCAGCTTGAGGGGGACTTTAGCGGGACCGGTAGATACGCAGTATTTT
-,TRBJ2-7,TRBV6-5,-,CASSYSAGGEQYF,TGTGCCAGCAGTTACTCTGCAGGAGGCGAGCAGTACTTC
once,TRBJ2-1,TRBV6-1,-,CASTFNEQFF,TGTGCCAGCACATTCAATGAGCAGTTCTTC
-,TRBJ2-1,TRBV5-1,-,CASSPTGGGLQSWEQFF,TGCGCCAGCAGCCCGACAGGAGGGGGCCTGCAATCCTGGGAGCAGTTCTTC
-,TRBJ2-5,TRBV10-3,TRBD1,CAISAPHLPLNGQAGETQYF,TGTGCCATCAGTGCCCCACATCTTCCCTTAAACGGACAGGCGGGAGAGACCCAGTACTTC
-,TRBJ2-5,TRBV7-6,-,CASSLVTTRETQYF,TGTGCCAGCAGCTTAGTCACTACGCGGGAGACCCAGTACTTC
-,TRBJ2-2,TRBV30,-,CAWSTGLGTGELFF,TGTGCCTGGAGTACGGGATTAGGCACCGGGGAGCTGTTTTTT
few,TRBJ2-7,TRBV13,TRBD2,CASSLGTSIYEQYF,TGTGCCAGCAGCCTCGGGACTAGCATCTACGAGCAGTACTTC
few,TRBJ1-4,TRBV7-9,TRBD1,CASSLAFTGTDNEKLFF,TGTGCCAGCAGCTTAGCCTTCACCGGGACAGACAATGAAAAACTGTTTTTT
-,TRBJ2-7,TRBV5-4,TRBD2,CASSLTSGSSYEQYF,TGTGCCAGCAGCTTAACTAGCGGGAGCTCCTACGAGCAGTACTTC
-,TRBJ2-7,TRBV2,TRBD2,CASSYLTSGIYYEQYF,TGTGCCAGCAGTTATTTAACTAGCGGGATATACTACGAGCAGTACTTC
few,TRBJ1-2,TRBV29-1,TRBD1,CSVTATGEDGYTF,TGCAGCGTAACCGCGACAGGGGAAGATGGCTACACCTTC
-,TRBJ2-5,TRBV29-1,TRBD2,CSVPGGLGQYF,TGCAGCGTCCCGGGAGGGCTTGGCCAGTACTTC
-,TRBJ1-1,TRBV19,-,CASSMGGMNTEAFF,TGTGCCAGTAGTATGGGCGGAATGAACACTGAAGCTTTCTTT
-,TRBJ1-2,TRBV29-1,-,CSVTGQSYGYTF,TGCAGCGTAACCGGACAGAGCTATGGCTACACCTTC
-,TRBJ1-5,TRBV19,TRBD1,CASTDGAGGFLPQHF,TGTGCCAGTACGGACGGGGCAGGGGGGTTCCTGCCCCAGCATTTT
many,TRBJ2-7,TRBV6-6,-,CASSSPDAVGGYEQYF,TGTGCCAGCAGTTCCCCCGACGCCGTCGGCGGCTACGAGCAGTACTTC
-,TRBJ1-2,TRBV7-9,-,CASSLPGNYGYTF,TGTGCCAGCAGCTTACCGGGGAACTATGGCTACACCTTC
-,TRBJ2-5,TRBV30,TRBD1,CAWVGWDREMETQYF,TGTGCCTGGGTGGGATGGGACAGGGAGATGGAGACCCAGTACTTC
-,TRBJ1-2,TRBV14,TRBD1,CASSHLTTGGSGYTF,TGTGCCAGCAGCCACCTAACAACAGGGGGCTCTGGCTACACCTTC
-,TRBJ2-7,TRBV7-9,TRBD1,CASSSLTGVGYEQYF,TGTGCCAGCAGCTCACTGACAGGGGTGGGCTACGAGCAGTACTTC
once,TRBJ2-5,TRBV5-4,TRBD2,CASSAAGGQYF,TGTGCCAGCAGCGCCGCGGGGGGCCAGTACTTC
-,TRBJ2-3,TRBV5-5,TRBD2,CASSQGASGVSTDTQYF,TGCGCCAGCAGCCAAGGGGCTAGCGGGGTTAGCACAGATACGCAGTATTTT
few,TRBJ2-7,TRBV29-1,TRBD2,CSVGWTSGIYEQYF,TGCAGCGTAGGCTGGACTAGCGGGATTTACGAGCAGTACTTC
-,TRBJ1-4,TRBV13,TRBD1,CASSSGQNNEKLFF,TGTGCCAGCAGCTCGGGACAGAATAATGAAAAACTGTTTTTT